This T cell receptor beta chain was obtained from a study of T-cell reconstitution after alpha-beta-depleted transplantation in children (dated by TCRdb to 2016 to 2017). Background on the whole study: The study quantitatively tracked T-cell immune reconstitution after TCRalphabeta/CD19-depleted allogeneic hematopoietic cell transplantation in children using TCR repertoire profiling.

Library preparation was by PCR. Sequenced using an Illumina HiSeq 2500. To normalize quantification of the TCRbeta repertoire, the TCR libraries were built with molecular barcoding that relied on unique molecular identifiers. The public reads were run again by TCRdb, first through fastp at Q25 and then through MiXCR, and only productive beta chains were kept. Every CDR3 protein is listed once, alongside the most common genes and DNA of its rows. The table for this sample lists roughly 300,000 distinct CDR3 sequences; 9.9% of them were counted only once. About a tenth of the sample is in the top ten clones. This clonotype was recorded at least ten times. This clone's antigen is unknown. Base qualities are not at hand, and no much larger clone is one base apart. This specimen consisted of PBMCs from the stem cell graft donor, obtained from the stem cell graft. The source is a human donor who donated a stem cell graft to a child with SCID.

The nucleotide sequence reads TGTGCCAGTAGTATAGGGAGCTCGGAGTTCTTC. Translated, this gives CASSIGSSEFF. The sequence joins TRBV19 to TRBJ2-1; the D gene cannot be resolved reliably. Trimming takes 1 base from V and 14 bases from J, and the germline ends sit 9 bases apart. The germline V gene (reference sequence) supplies CDR1 LNHDA and CDR2 SQIVND. The CDR3 goes from the cysteine to the phenylalanine over 11 residues. The only DNA kept is the CDR3, 33 bases in frame from the first base.